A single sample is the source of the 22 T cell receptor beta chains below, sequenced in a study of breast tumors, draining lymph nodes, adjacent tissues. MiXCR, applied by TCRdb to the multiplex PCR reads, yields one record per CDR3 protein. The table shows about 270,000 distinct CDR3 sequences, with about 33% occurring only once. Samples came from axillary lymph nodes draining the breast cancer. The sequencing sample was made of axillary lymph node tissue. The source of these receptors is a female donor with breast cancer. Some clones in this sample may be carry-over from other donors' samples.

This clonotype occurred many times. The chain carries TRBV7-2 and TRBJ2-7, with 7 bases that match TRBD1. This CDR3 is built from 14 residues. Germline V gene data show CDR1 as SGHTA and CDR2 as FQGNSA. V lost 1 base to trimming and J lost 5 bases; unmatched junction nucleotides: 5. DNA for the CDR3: TGTGCCAGCAGCTTAGGACAGGGAAAGGACGAGCAGTACTTC. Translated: CASSLGQGKDEQYF.

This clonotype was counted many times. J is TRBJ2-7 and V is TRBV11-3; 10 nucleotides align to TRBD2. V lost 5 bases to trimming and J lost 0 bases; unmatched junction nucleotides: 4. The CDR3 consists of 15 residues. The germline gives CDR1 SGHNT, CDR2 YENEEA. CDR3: CASSSGRGSSYEQYF. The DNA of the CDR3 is TGTGCCAGCAGCAGCGGGAGGGGAAGCTCCTACGAGCAGTACTTC.

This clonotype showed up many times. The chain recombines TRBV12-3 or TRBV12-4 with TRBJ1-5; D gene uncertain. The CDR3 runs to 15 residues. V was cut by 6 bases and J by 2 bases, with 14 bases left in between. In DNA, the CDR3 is TGTGCCAGCAGCCGAGCGGGAGGGCGCAATCAGCCCCAGCATTTT. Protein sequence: CASSRAGGRNQPQHF.

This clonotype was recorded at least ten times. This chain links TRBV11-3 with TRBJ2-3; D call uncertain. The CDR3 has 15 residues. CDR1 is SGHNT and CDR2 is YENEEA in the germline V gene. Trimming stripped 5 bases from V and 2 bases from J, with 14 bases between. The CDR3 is CASSPRTYNTDTQYF. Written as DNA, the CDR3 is TGTGCCAGCAGCCCCCGAACGTACAACACAGATACGCAGTATTTT.

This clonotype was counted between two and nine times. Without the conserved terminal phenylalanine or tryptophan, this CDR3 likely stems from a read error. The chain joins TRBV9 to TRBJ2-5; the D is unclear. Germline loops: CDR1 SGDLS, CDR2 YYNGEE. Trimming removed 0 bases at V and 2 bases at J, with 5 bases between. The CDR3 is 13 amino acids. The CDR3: CASSVVGQETQYS. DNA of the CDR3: TGTGCCAGCAGCGTAGTTGGACAAGAGACCCAGTACTCC.

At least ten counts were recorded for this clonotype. The CDR3 bases are TGTGCCAGCAGCCCTCTAGCTACACTGTCGTACACCGGGGAGCTGTTTTTT. Translation: CASSPLATLSYTGELFF. The chain carries TRBV5-7 and TRBJ2-2, with D possibly matching TRBD2 (5 bases). TRBV5-7 is noted as an ORF with a role that remains uncertain. CDR3 size: 17 residues. V lost 4 bases and J lost 3, with 19 bases in between.

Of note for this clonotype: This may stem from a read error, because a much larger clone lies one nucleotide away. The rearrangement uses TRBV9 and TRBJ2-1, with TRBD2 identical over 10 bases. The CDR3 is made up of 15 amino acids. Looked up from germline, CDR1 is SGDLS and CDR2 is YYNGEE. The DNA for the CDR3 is TGTGCCAGCAGCGTACCTAGCGGGAGTTCGAATGAGCCGTTCTTC. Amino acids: CASSVPSGSSNEPFF.

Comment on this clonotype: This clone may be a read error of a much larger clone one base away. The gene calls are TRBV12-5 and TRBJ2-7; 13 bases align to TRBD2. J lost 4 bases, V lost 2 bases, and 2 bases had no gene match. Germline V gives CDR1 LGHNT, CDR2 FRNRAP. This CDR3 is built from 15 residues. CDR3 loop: CASGLRTSGGYEQYF. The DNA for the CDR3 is TGTGCTAGTGGTTTGAGGACTAGCGGGGGTTACGAGCAGTACTTC. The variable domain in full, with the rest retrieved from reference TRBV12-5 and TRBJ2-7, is DARVTQTPRHKVTEMGQEVTMRCQPILGHNTVFWYRQTMMQGLELLAYFRNRAPLDDSGMPKDRFSAEMPDATLATLKIQPSEPRDSAVYFCASGLRTSGGYEQYFGPGTRLTVT.

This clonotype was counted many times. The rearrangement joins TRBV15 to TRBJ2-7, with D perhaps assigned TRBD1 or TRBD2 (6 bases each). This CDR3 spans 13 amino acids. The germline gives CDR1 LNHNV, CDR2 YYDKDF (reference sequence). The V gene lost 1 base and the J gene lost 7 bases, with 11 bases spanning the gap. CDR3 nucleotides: TGTGCCACCAGCAGAGGGGGGGCGCGGGAGCAGTACTTC. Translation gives CATSRGGAREQYF.

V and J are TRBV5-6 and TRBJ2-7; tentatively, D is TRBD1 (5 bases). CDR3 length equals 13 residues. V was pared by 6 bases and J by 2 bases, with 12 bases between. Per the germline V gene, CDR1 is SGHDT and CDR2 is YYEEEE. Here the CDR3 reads CASMGQGTYEQYF. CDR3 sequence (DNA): TGTGCCAGCATGGGTCAGGGCACCTACGAGCAGTACTTC.

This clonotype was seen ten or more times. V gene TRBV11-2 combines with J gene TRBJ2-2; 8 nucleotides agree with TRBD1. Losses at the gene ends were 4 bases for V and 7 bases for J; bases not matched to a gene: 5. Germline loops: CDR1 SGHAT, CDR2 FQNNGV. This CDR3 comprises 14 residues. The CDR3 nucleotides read TGTGCCAGCAGCTCAGGACAGGGTCGCGGGGAGCTGTTTTTT. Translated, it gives CASSSGQGRGELFF.

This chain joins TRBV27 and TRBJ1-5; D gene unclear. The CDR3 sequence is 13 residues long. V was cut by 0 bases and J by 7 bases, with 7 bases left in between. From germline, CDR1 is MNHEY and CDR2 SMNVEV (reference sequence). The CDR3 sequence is CASSLSGRQPQHF. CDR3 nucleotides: TGTGCCAGCAGTTTATCGGGTAGGCAGCCCCAGCATTTT.

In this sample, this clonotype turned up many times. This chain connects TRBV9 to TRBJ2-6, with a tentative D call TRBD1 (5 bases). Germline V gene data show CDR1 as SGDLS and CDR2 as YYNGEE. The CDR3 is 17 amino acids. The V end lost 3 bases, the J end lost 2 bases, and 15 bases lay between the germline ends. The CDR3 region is CASSGQTSGTGANVLTF. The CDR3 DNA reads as TGTGCCAGCAGCGGTCAAACCTCAGGGACTGGGGCCAACGTCCTGACTTTC. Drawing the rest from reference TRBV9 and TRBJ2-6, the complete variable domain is DSGVTQTPKHLITATGQRVTLRCSPRSGDLSVYWYQQSLDQGLQFLIQYYNGEERAKGNILERFSAQQFPDLHSELNLSSLELGDSALYFCASSGQTSGTGANVLTFGAGSRLTVL.

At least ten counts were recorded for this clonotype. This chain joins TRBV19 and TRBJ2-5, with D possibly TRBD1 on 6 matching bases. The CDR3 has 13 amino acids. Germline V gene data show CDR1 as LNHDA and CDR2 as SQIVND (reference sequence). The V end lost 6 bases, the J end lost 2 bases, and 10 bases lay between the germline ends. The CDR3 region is CASRVGQQETQYF. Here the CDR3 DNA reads TGTGCCAGTAGAGTTGGACAGCAAGAGACCCAGTACTTC.

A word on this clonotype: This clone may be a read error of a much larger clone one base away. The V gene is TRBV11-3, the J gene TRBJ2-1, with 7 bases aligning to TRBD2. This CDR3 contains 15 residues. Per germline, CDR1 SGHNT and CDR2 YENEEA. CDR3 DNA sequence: TGTGCCAGCAGCATTAGCGGGCAGTCTTCGAATGAGCAGCTCTTC. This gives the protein CASSISGQSSNEQLF.

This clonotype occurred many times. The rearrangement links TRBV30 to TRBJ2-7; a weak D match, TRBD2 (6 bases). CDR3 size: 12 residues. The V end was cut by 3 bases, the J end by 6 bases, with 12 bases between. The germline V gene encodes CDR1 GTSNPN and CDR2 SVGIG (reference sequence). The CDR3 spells CAWSGSLLEQYF. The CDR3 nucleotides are TGTGCCTGGAGCGGGAGCCTCCTCGAGCAGTACTTC. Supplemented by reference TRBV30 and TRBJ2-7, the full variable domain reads SQTIHQWPATLVQPVGSPLSLECTVEGTSNPNLYWYRQAAGRGLQLLFYSVGIGQISSEVPQNLSASRPQDRQFILSSKKLLLSDSGFYLCAWSGSLLEQYFGPGTRLTVT.

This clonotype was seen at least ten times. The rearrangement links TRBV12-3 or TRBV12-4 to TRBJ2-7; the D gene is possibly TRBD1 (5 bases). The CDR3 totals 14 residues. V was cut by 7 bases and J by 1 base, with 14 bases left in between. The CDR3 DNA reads TGTGCCAGCACCCTAGGGGCTGGATCCTACGAGCAGTACTTC. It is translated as CASTLGAGSYEQYF.

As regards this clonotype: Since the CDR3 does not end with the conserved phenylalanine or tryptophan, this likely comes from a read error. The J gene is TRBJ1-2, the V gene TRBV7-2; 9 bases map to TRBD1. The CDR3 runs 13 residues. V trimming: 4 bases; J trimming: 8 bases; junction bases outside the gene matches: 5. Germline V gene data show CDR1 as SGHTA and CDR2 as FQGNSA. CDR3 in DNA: TGTGCCAGCAGCTACAGGGGGCTGGGAGGCTACACCCTC. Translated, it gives CASSYRGLGGYTL.

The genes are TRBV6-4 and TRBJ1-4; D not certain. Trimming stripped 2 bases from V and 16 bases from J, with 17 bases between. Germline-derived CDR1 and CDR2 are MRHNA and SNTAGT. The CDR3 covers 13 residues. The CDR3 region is CASSDLVPPTEFF. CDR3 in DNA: TGTGCCAGCAGTGACCTGGTACCCCCAACAGAGTTTTTT.

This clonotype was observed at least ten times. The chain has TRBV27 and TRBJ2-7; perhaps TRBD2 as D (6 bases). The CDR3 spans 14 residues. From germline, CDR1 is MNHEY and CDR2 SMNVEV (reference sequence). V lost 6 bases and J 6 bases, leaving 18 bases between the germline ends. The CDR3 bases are TGTGCCAGCAGCCCCGGGACTCTCCCTTCCGAGCAGTACTTC. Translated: CASSPGTLPSEQYF.

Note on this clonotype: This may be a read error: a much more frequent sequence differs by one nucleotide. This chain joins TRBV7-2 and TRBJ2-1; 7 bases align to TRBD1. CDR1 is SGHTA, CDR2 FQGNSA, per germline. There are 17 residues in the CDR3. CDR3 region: CASSWIGGTASYNEQLF. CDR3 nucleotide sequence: TGTGCCAGCAGCTGGATAGGTGGGACAGCCTCCTACAATGAGCAGCTCTTC.

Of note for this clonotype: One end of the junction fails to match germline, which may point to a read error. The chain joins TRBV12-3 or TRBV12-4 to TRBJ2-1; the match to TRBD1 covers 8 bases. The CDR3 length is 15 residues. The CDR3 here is CASSPVGQVLPERFF. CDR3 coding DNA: TGTGCCAGCAGTCCAGTGGGACAGGTCTTACCTGAGCGGTTCTTC.